The 25 T cell receptor beta chains given below trace back to one sample, sequenced in a study of monozygotic twins with inflammatory bowel disease. TCRdb processed the 5' RACE reads again and assigns one entry to each CDR3 protein, with no DNA. In all, the sample yields around 220,000 distinct CDR3 sequences. Sequencing was carried out using blood. These receptors all come from a human donor with ulcerative colitis or Crohn's disease, or a healthy co-twin of an affected twin (not recorded which).

V gene TRBV2 combines with J gene TRBJ1-2. Germline V lookup: CDR1 SNHLY, CDR2 FYNNEI. This CDR3 region has 13 residues. The CDR3: CASRGFSNYGYTF.

The rearrangement links TRBV5-1 to TRBJ2-3; TCRdb designates TRBD1, a call that cannot be tested without DNA. There are 15 residues in the CDR3. Germline V gene lookup returns CDR1 SGHRS and CDR2 YFSETQ. This chain's CDR3 is CASSAPGTSTDTQYF. The full variable domain, its missing parts supplied by reference TRBV5-1 and TRBJ2-3, is KAGVTQTPRYLIKTRGQQVTLSCSPISGHRSVSWYQQTPGQGLQFLFEYFSETQRNKGNFPGRFSGRQFSNSRSEMNVSTLELGDSALYLCASSAPGTSTDTQYFGPGTRLTVL.

The rearrangement joins TRBV4-3 to TRBJ2-3; with no DNA, the TCRdb D assignment of TRBD2 cannot be verified. The CDR3 has 16 residues. Germline CDR1 is LGHNA and CDR2 is YSLEER. The CDR3 sequence is CASSQDVAGGTDTQYF.

This rearrangement joins TRBV4-3 to TRBJ2-1. CDR3 size: 16 residues. CDR1 and CDR2 (germline): LGHNA, YSLEER. The CDR3 spells CASSQDYGSSYNEQFF.

The chain joins TRBV11-2 to TRBJ2-1; with no DNA, the TCRdb D assignment of TRBD2 cannot be verified. Looked up from germline, CDR1 is SGHAT and CDR2 is FQNNGV. The CDR3 has 16 residues. CDR3 sequence reads: CASSRTSGGVYYEQFF.

The chain has TRBV7-2 and TRBJ1-3. CDR3 length equals 15 residues. Per the germline V gene, CDR1 is SGHTA and CDR2 is FQGNSA. CDR3: CASSLDVYSGNTIYF. The whole variable domain, filled in from reference TRBV7-2 and TRBJ1-3, reads GAGVSQSPSNKVTEKGKDVELRCDPISGHTALYWYRQSLGQGLEFLIYFQGNSAPDKSGLPSDRFSAERTGGSVSTLTIQRTQQEDSAVYLCASSLDVYSGNTIYFGEGSWLTVV.

The J gene is TRBJ1-6, the V gene TRBV10-3; there is no DNA to check the TCRdb D call of TRBD1. The CDR3 has 15 amino acids. Germline V gene data show CDR1 as ENHRY and CDR2 as SYGVKD. The CDR3: CAITPGQGPNSPLHF.

The chain has TRBV5-1 and TRBJ1-4. From germline, CDR1 is SGHRS and CDR2 YFSETQ. The CDR3 consists of 14 residues. The CDR3 protein is CASSLGGRSEKLFF.

The V call is TRBV19, the J call TRBJ1-3. The CDR3 consists of 14 residues. The V gene's germline CDR1 is LNHDA and CDR2 SQIVND (reference sequence). CDR3 loop: CASSMDSSGNTTYF.

The J gene is TRBJ2-7, the V gene TRBV19; absent DNA, TCRdb's TRBD1 call cannot be checked. CDR1 LNHDA and CDR2 SQIVND come from the germline V gene (reference sequence). This CDR3 is built from 15 residues. This chain's CDR3 is CASQISGDRNYEQYF.

V gene TRBV12-3 or TRBV12-4 combines with J gene TRBJ1-2. The CDR3 has 15 amino acids. The CDR3 loop is CASSLGQGSSGGYTF.

The V and J genes are TRBV30 and TRBJ1-2; TCRdb gives TRBD1 as the D gene, but with no DNA this cannot be confirmed. Germline CDR1 is GTSNPN and CDR2 is SVGIG (reference sequence). This CDR3 region has 14 residues. CDR3 sequence: CAWSRTVANYGYTF.

The genes are TRBV5-4 and TRBJ1-1. The CDR3 consists of 12 residues. Germline V gives CDR1 SGHNT, CDR2 YYREEE (reference sequence). This CDR3 reads CASADKNTEAFF.

CDR3: CASSKSLEGSVEAFF. J is TRBJ1-1 and V is TRBV5-1. The CDR3 consists of 15 residues. Germline CDR1 is SGHRS and CDR2 is YFSETQ.

V and J are TRBV6-2 or TRBV6-3 and TRBJ2-1; no DNA is available, so the TRBD2 call from TCRdb remains unchecked. The CDR3 covers 16 residues. Germline V CDR1 and CDR2: MNHEY, SVGEGT. CDR3 in amino acids: CASSYVAGGLFDEQFF.

The chain joins TRBV5-1 to TRBJ2-2; the TCRdb call, TRBD1, lacks DNA for checking. Germline V gene data show CDR1 as SGHRS and CDR2 as YFSETQ. The CDR3 has 16 amino acids. CDR3 residues: CASSLIGQTNTGELFF.

The chain couples TRBV20-1 to TRBJ1-2; there is no DNA to check the TCRdb D call of TRBD1. This CDR3 is 12 amino acids long. Germline CDR1 and CDR2: DFQATT and SNEGSKA (reference sequence). CDR3 sequence: CSAGLHREGYTF.

CDR3 loop: CASSLEMTDTQYF. The chain is built from TRBV7-7 and TRBJ2-3. Per germline, CDR1 SSHAT and CDR2 FNYEAQ (reference sequence). The CDR3 length is 13 residues. Supplemented by reference TRBV7-7 and TRBJ2-3, the full variable domain reads GAGVSQSPRYKVTKRGQDVTLRCDPISSHATLYWYQQALGQGPEFLTYFNYEAQPDKSGLPSDRFSAERPEGSISTLTIQRTEQRDSAMYRCASSLEMTDTQYFGPGTRLTVL.

The rearrangement joins TRBV7-2 to TRBJ2-7; the TCRdb D gene call, TRBD1, has no DNA to confirm it. There are 14 residues in the CDR3. Germline values: CDR1 SGHTA, CDR2 FQGNSA. This CDR3 is CASSFRGGVYEQYF.

The J gene is TRBJ1-1, the V gene TRBV12-3 or TRBV12-4; TCRdb indicates TRBD1, and absent DNA this call remains unverified. The CDR3 runs to 15 residues. The CDR3 here is CASRPQDGANTEAFF.

This chain links TRBV12-3 or TRBV12-4 with TRBJ2-7; TCRdb lists TRBD1, though no DNA is available to test this call. This CDR3 comprises 15 residues. The CDR3 protein is CASRPAGTGGSEQYF.

The V and J genes are TRBV6-1 and TRBJ2-7; TCRdb gives TRBD2 as the D gene, but with no DNA this cannot be confirmed. Germline CDR1 and CDR2: MNHNS and SASEGT. The CDR3 is 15 residues long. CDR3 sequence: CASYKTSGSNYEQYF.

The chain links TRBV4-2 to TRBJ2-5; TCRdb proposes TRBD1, but this gene call is untestable without DNA. The germline gives CDR1 LGHNA, CDR2 YNFKEQ. This CDR3 spans 20 amino acids. CDR3 sequence reads: CASSQPIYGGVTGEEETQYF.

The gene calls are TRBV7-2 and TRBJ2-5. Germline V CDR1 and CDR2: SGHTA, FQGNSA. The CDR3 runs to 14 residues. CDR3 region: CASSPEMVLETQYF.

The chain's CDR3 is CASSEKSRGSYTEAFF. V and J are TRBV6-1 and TRBJ1-1. The CDR3 spans 16 residues. The germline V gene has CDR1 MNHNS and CDR2 SASEGT.